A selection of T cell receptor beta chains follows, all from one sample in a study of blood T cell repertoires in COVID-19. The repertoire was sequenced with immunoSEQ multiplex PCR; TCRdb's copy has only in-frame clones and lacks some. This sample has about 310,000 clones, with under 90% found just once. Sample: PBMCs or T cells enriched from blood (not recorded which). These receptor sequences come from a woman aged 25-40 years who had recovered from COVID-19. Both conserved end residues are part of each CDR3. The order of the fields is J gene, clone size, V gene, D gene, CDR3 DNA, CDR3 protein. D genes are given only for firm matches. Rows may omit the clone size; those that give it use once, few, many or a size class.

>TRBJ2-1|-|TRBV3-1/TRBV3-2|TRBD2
TGTGCCAGCAGCCAAGATCCTAGCGGGAGGGCCGGGGAGCAGTTCTTC
CASSQDPSGRAGEQFF
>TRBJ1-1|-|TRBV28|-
TGTGCCAGCAGTTTGTGGGGGGGTAAAGGCACTGAAGCTTTCTTT
CASSLWGGKGTEAFF
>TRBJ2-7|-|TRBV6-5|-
TGTGCCAGCAGTTACTGGGGGGGCTCATCCTACGAGCAGTACTTC
CASSYWGGSSYEQYF
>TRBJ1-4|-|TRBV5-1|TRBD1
TGCGCCAGCAGCTTGTCCGGGGACAGTGAAAAACTGTTTTTT
CASSLSGDSEKLFF
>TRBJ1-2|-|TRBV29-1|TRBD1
TGCAGCGTGCCGCCGGGACAGGCTAACTATGGCTACACCTTC
CSVPPGQANYGYTF
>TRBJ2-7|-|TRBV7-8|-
TGTGCCAGCAGCTTAGTTGAGTCGGGATTCGAGCAGTACTTC
CASSLVESGFEQYF
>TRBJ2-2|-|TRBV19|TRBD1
TGTGCCAGTAGTGACAGGGGGCGCGATGCCGGGGAGCTGTTTTTT
CASSDRGRDAGELFF
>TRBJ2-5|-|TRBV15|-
TGTGCCACCAGCAGGGAAAACGGTCGGGGAGCGGAAGAGACCCAGTACTTC
CATSRENGRGAEETQYF
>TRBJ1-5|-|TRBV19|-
TGTGCCATGGGGGCGGGGGGCGTGAATCAGCCCCAGCATTTT
CAMGAGGVNQPQHF
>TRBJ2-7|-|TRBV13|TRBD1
TGTGCCAGCAGCCGACAGGGGAAGCAGTACTTC
CASSRQGKQYF
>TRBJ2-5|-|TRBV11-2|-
TGTGCCAGCAGCTCCGCGGGAGAGACCCAGTACTTC
CASSSAGETQYF
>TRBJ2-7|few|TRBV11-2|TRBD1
TGTGCCAGCAGTCCACAGGGGGACTACGAGCAGTACTTC
CASSPQGDYEQYF
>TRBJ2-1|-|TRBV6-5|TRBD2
TGTGCCAGCACCCAAGCGGGGAGACTTAACAATGAGCAGTTCTTC
CASTQAGRLNNEQFF
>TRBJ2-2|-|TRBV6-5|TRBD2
TGTGCCAGCAGCTCCGGGACTAGCGGCACCGGGGAGCTGTTTTTT
CASSSGTSGTGELFF
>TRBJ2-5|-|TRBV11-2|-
TGTGCCACCCTGGGCCCTGCGGAGACCCAGTACTTC
CATLGPAETQYF
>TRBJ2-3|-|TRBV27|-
TGTGCCAGCAGTCCGGGGACAAGACGTAGCACAGATACGCAGTATTTT
CASSPGTRRSTDTQYF
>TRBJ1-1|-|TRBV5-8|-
TGTGCCAGCAGCCCGCGAGGGGGAGTGAACACTGAAGCTTTCTTT
CASSPRGGVNTEAFF
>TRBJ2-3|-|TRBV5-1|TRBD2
TGCGCCAGTGATCGGGGCGGGAGTACAGATACGCAGTATTTT
CASDRGGSTDTQYF
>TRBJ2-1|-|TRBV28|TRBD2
TGTGCCAGCAAGAGCGGGGGCGGGTCCTACAATGAGCAGTTCTTC
CASKSGGGSYNEQFF
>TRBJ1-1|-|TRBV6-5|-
TGTGCCAGCAGTTACGAGGGCTCCACTGAAGCTTTCTTT
CASSYEGSTEAFF
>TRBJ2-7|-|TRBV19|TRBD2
TGTGCCAGTAGTACCCTGGGACTAGCGGGAGGGCGACGGGACGAGCAGTACTTC
CASSTLGLAGGRRDEQYF
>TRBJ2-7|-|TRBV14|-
TGTGCCAGCAGCCAAGAAGTCCCTAACTACGAGCAGTACTTC
CASSQEVPNYEQYF
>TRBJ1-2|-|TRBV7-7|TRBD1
TGTGCGGTTGAGGACAGGGGTGTGGGTGGCTACACCTTC
CAVEDRGVGGYTF
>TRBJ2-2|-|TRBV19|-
TGTGCCAGTAGTATAGCGGCCGGGGAGCTGTTTTTT
CASSIAAGELFF
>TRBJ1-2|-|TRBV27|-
TGTGCCAGCAGTACTCGAGGATCATTAATCTATGGCTACACCTTC
CASSTRGSLIYGYTF
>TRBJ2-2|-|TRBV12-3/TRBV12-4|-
TGTGCCAGCAGTTTGGTCCCCCTAGGGCTGTTTTTT
CASSLVPLGLFF
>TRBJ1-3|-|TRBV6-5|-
TGTGCCAGCAGTTACGCGGGTACTGGAAACACCATATATTTT
CASSYAGTGNTIYF
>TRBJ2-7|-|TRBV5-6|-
TGTGCCAGCAGCTTACCGGGTCCGAGATTC
CASSLPGPRF
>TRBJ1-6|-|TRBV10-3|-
TGTGCCATCAGAAACGGAGTGGGGGCTAATTCACCCCTCCACTTT
CAIRNGVGANSPLHF
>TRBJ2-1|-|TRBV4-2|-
TGTGCCAGCCTAACGGGACACCAGTTCTACAATGAGCAGTTCTTC
CASLTGHQFYNEQFF
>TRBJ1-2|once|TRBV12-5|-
TGTGCTAGTGGTTTGGTACTTGGCAGGGTAGAACCGAACTACTATGGCTACACCTTC
CASGLVLGRVEPNYYGYTF
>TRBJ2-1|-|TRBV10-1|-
TGCGCCAGCAGTGCAGACTCGGTCTACAATGAGCAGTTCTTC
CASSADSVYNEQFF
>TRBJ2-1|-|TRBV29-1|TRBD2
TGCAGCGTTGAATTTGGACTAGCGGGGGGAGAAAATGAGCAGTTCTTC
CSVEFGLAGGENEQFF
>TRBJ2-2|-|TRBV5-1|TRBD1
TGCGCCAGCAGCCCACTGACAGGGGGCAACCCCGGGGAGCTGTTTTTT
CASSPLTGGNPGELFF
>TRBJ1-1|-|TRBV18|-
TGTGCCAGCTCACTCGGAACAGGGACGTGGACTGAAGCTTTCTTT
CASSLGTGTWTEAFF
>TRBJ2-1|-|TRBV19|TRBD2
TGTGCCAGTAGTATAGGGGCTAGCGGAGCCTACAATGAGCAGTTCTTC
CASSIGASGAYNEQFF
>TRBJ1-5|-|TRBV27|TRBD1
TGTGCCAGCAGTTTGCCGACAGGGGAGGCTGGGTCCCAGCATTTT
CASSLPTGEAGSQHF
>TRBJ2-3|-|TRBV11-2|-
TGTGCCAGCAGCTCGACAGGAATAGGAACTAGCACAGATACGCAGTATTTT
CASSSTGIGTSTDTQYF
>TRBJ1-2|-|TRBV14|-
TGTGCCAGCAGCCAAGTGAGGACGAGGGGGAGCTACACCTTC
CASSQVRTRGSYTF
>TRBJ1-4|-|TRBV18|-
TGTGCCAGCTCACCGGGAGGTGGAGAAAAACTGTTTTTT
CASSPGGGEKLFF
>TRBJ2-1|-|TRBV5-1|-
TGCGCCAGCAGCCCGCAGGATTCCTACAATGAGCAGTTCTTC
CASSPQDSYNEQFF
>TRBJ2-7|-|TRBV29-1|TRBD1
TGCAGCGTTGAAGATCGGACAGGGACCTCCTACGAGCAGTACTTC
CSVEDRTGTSYEQYF
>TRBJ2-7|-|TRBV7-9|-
TGTGCCAGCAGCGACCGCCGACAGGTCCTCGAGCAGTACTTC
CASSDRRQVLEQYF
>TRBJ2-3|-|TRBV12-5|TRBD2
TGTGCTAGTGCCCCGGGACTAGCTACAGATACGCAGTATTTT
CASAPGLATDTQYF
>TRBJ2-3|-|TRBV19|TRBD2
TGTGCCAGTAGCAACCCGGGACTACTCACAGATACGCAGTATTTT
CASSNPGLLTDTQYF
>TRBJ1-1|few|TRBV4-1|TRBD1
TGCGCCAGCAACCTGGGGGACAGGATGAACACTGAAGCTTTCTTT
CASNLGDRMNTEAFF
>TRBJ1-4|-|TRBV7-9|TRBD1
TGTGCCAGCAGCTCTCCGGGACAGGGGAATGAAAAACTGTTTTTT
CASSSPGQGNEKLFF
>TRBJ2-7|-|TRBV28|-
TGTGCCAGCAGTGTACAGCCCCGGCCACTAGCTATATACTACGAGCAGTACTTC
CASSVQPRPLAIYYEQYF
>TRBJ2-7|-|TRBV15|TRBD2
TGTGCCACCAGCAGAGATTACACTAGCGGGAGTTCCGAGCAGTACTTC
CATSRDYTSGSSEQYF
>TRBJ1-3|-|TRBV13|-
TGTGCCAGCAGCTTACCCAGATCGGGAGGAAACACCATATATTTT
CASSLPRSGGNTIYF
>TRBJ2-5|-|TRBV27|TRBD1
TGTGCCAGCAGTTTTAAACCACAGGGGACACAAGAGACCCAGTACTTC
CASSFKPQGTQETQYF
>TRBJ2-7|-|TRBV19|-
TGTGCCAGTAGTATGGGGAGACCATACGAGCAGTACTTC
CASSMGRPYEQYF
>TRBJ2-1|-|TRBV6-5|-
TGTGCCAGCAGTTACTCAGGGGCGTCCTACAATGAGCAGTTCTTC
CASSYSGASYNEQFF
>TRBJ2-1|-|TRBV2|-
TGTGCCAGCAGTGAGTCTCACAATGAGCAGTTCTTC
CASSESHNEQFF